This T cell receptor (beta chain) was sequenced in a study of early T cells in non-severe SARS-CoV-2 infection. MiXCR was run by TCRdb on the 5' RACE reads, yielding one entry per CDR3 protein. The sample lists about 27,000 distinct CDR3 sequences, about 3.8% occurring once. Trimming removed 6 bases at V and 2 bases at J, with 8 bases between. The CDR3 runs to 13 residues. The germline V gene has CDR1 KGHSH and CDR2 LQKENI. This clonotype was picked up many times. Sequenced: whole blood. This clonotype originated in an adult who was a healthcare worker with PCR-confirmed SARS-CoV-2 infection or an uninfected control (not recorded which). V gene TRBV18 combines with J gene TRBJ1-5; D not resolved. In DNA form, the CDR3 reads TGTGCCAGCTCCCCGAGTGGCAATCAGCCCCAGCATTTT. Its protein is CASSPSGNQPQHF.